These 31 T cell receptor beta chains share one sample of origin, sequenced in a study of blood T cell repertoires in COVID-19. This table comes from immunoSEQ multiplex PCR, and its TCRdb copy is limited to in-frame clones, with some not included. The sample lists fewer than 300,000 clones; approximately 84% were seen once. Sequenced sample: PBMCs or T cells enriched from blood (not recorded which). The receptor source for this set is a man aged 18 to 29 who had recovered from COVID-19.

This clone was detected only once. This chain joins TRBV19 and TRBJ1-4; D is ambiguous. The CDR3 sequence is 14 residues long. V was trimmed by 3 bases and J by 5 bases, leaving 10 bases between them. Germline lookup yields CDR1 LNHDA and CDR2 SQIVND (reference sequence). The CDR3 DNA sequence: TGTGCCAGTAGTATCGGCAGAGGGAATGAAAAACTGTTTTTT. Its protein product is CASSIGRGNEKLFF.

This clone was detected only a few times. The V and J genes are TRBV10-2 and TRBJ2-7; weak D call: TRBD1 (6 bases). CDR1 WSHSY and CDR2 SAAADI come from the germline V gene. The CDR3 has 16 amino acids. Trimming removed 3 bases from V and 5 bases from J, with 20 bases in between. The CDR3 bases are TGCGCCAGCAGTGATCAAAACAGGGTATTGGTCAACGAGCAGTACTTC. Translated, it gives CASSDQNRVLVNEQYF.

V is TRBV5-6 and J is TRBJ2-5; 8 nucleotides align to TRBD2. The ends lost 2 bases at V and 4 bases at J; junction bases unmatched: 7. The germline CDR1 and CDR2 sequences are SGHDT and YYEEEE. This CDR3 spans 15 amino acids. The CDR3 coding sequence is TGTGCCAGCAGCTTATTAGCGGGAAGGGGAGAGACCCAGTACTTC. Residues: CASSLLAGRGETQYF.

The gene calls are TRBV27 and TRBJ2-1; 7 bases fit TRBD1. The ends lost 8 bases at V and 1 base at J; junction bases unmatched: 8. This CDR3 contains 15 residues. CDR1 and CDR2 from the germline V gene are MNHEY and SMNVEV (reference sequence). In nucleotides, the CDR3 is TGTGCCAGCCAGACAGGGAAGATATCCTACAATGAGCAGTTCTTC. This gives the protein CASQTGKISYNEQFF.

The chain joins TRBV4-1 to TRBJ2-1; TRBD1 agrees at 7 bases. The J segment lost 1 base and the V segment lost 4 bases, leaving 1 base of the junction unmatched. The V gene's germline CDR1 is MGHRA and CDR2 YSYEKL. The CDR3 consists of 14 residues. The CDR3: CASSLTGSYNEQFF. The CDR3 DNA sequence: TGCGCCAGCAGCCTGACAGGGTCCTACAATGAGCAGTTCTTC.

This clone showed up just once. The chain links TRBV6-5 to TRBJ1-1; no definite D call. CDR1 and CDR2 from the germline V gene are MNHEY and SVGAGI. The ends were cut back, 5 bases at V and 0 bases at J, with 10 bases in the middle. The CDR3 totals 14 residues. This CDR3 reads CASSTRSMNTEAFF. The CDR3 DNA sequence: TGTGCCAGCAGTACGAGATCGATGAACACTGAAGCTTTCTTT.

CDR3 region: CASRQGAKETQYF. The CDR3 DNA sequence: TGCGCCAGCCGACAGGGGGCGAAAGAGACCCAGTACTTC. V gene TRBV10-2 combines with J gene TRBJ2-5, with 10 nucleotides matching TRBD1. Germline V gene sequence: CDR1 WSHSY, CDR2 SAAADI. This CDR3 region has 13 residues. V shed 8 bases, J shed 3 bases, and the junction held 3 bases outside the gene matches.

The chain uses TRBV5-1 and TRBJ1-4; 12 bases fit TRBD1. The CDR3 totals 16 residues. Per the germline V gene, CDR1 is SGHRS and CDR2 is YFSETQ. Unmatched junction bases numbered 9, after V lost 5 bases and J lost 7 bases. Here the CDR3 DNA reads TGCGCCAGCAGTATGACCGGGACAGGGGGCGGTGAAAAACTGTTTTTT. Protein sequence: CASSMTGTGGGEKLFF.

The rearrangement joins TRBV2 to TRBJ2-2; possible D gene TRBD2, 6 bases. Trimming left V 7 bases short and J 4 bases short, with 16 bases between. This CDR3 region has 15 residues. Germline V gene lookup returns CDR1 SNHLY and CDR2 FYNNEI. CDR3: CASTGGGAGTGELFF. In DNA, the CDR3 is TGTGCCAGCACAGGAGGAGGGGCGGGCACCGGGGAGCTGTTTTTT.

The V gene is TRBV18, the J gene TRBJ2-6; D remains ambiguous. This CDR3 has 15 amino acids. V lost 0 bases to trimming and J lost 0 bases, with 3 bases between them. The germline V gene has CDR1 KGHSH and CDR2 LQKENI. The CDR3 DNA reads TGTGCCAGCTCACCACCGAGCTCTGGGGCCAACGTCCTGACTTTC. It specifies CASSPPSSGANVLTF.

The chain links TRBV12-3 or TRBV12-4 to TRBJ1-2; unclear D gene. CDR3 size: 12 residues. Trimming cost V 6 bases and J 4 bases, with 9 bases left between them. DNA of the CDR3: TGTGCCAGCAGCAATCGGGGCTATGGCTACACCTTC. It codes for CASSNRGYGYTF.

This chain uses TRBV30 with TRBJ1-4; tentatively, D is TRBD1 (5 bases). This CDR3 is 13 amino acids long. V lost 3 bases and J 1 base, leaving 6 bases between the germline ends. Germline V gene sequence: CDR1 GTSNPN, CDR2 SVGIG (reference sequence). The CDR3 region is CAWSGQTNEKLFF. The DNA of the CDR3 is TGTGCCTGGAGCGGACAAACTAATGAAAAACTGTTTTTT. The full variable domain, its missing parts supplied by reference TRBV30 and TRBJ1-4, is SQTIHQWPATLVQPVGSPLSLECTVEGTSNPNLYWYRQAAGRGLQLLFYSVGIGQISSEVPQNLSASRPQDRQFILSSKKLLLSDSGFYLCAWSGQTNEKLFFGSGTQLSVL.

The rearrangement joins TRBV14 to TRBJ2-3, with D tentatively TRBD2 (7 bases). V was pared by 5 bases and J by 0 bases, with 15 bases between. The CDR3 extends over 16 amino acids. CDR1 and CDR2 from the germline V gene are SGHDN and FVKESK. The CDR3 loop reads CASSFGGGASTDTQYF. The CDR3 bases are TGTGCCAGCAGCTTCGGCGGGGGCGCTAGCACAGATACGCAGTATTTT.

The chain recombines TRBV5-1 with TRBJ2-1, with TRBD1 identical over 10 bases. The CDR3 spans 13 residues. With 4 bases clipped from V and 10 bases from J, the junction kept 5 bases outside the gene matches. In germline, CDR1 is SGHRS, CDR2 YFSETQ. The CDR3 DNA follows: TGCGCCAGCAGCCGGGACAGGGGATTGGAGCAGTTCTTC. The encoded protein is CASSRDRGLEQFF.

The V and J genes are TRBV19 and TRBJ1-2, with D tentatively TRBD1 (6 bases). This CDR3 has 17 residues. Looked up from germline, CDR1 is LNHDA and CDR2 is SQIVND (reference sequence). V was cut by 7 bases and J by 4 bases, with 25 bases left in between. For the CDR3, the DNA is TGTGCCAGTACCTATTTCTCCGAAGGGGGACGGAGCTATGGCTACACCTTC. This encodes CASTYFSEGGRSYGYTF.

This clone has a single count. The chain employs TRBV6-5 and TRBJ2-5; D uncertain. Trimming stripped 6 bases from V and 2 bases from J, with 10 bases between. The CDR3 covers 13 residues. The germline V gene encodes CDR1 MNHEY and CDR2 SVGAGI. CDR3 sequence reads: CASSRDKQETQYF. The CDR3 coding sequence is TGTGCCAGCAGCCGAGACAAGCAAGAGACCCAGTACTTC.

J is TRBJ2-2 and V is TRBV2; tentatively, D is TRBD2 (6 bases). The ends were cut back, 8 bases at V and 2 bases at J, with 15 bases in the middle. The length of the CDR3 is 15 residues. Germline V gene data show CDR1 as SNHLY and CDR2 as FYNNEI. The CDR3, as DNA: TGTGCCAGCGGCCCCACTAGCCTAAACACCGGGGAGCTGTTTTTT. It is translated as CASGPTSLNTGELFF.

This clone showed up many times. The chain couples TRBV28 to TRBJ2-7; no firm D call. Germline-derived CDR1 and CDR2 are MDHEN and SYDVKM. V was shortened by 8 bases and J by 3 bases, with 8 bases between the two germline ends. The CDR3 spans 11 residues. CDR3: CASPRDYEQYF. CDR3 in DNA: TGTGCCAGCCCACGCGACTACGAGCAGTACTTC.

The chain links TRBV24-1 to TRBJ1-3; D might be TRBD1 (6 bases). Trimming shortened V by 2 bases and J by 4 bases, and 14 bases separated the two germline ends. Germline loops: CDR1 KGHDR, CDR2 SFDVKD. The CDR3 covers 16 residues. CDR3 residues: CATSDSPAGAGNTIYF. The DNA of the CDR3 is TGTGCCACCAGTGATTCCCCGGCGGGGGCCGGAAACACCATATATTTT.

This clone was detected only a few times. The chain recombines TRBV5-6 with TRBJ2-1; D is possibly TRBD2 (5 bases). V shed 2 bases and J shed 6 bases, with 18 bases lying between them. CDR1 is SGHDT, CDR2 YYEEEE, per germline. The CDR3 runs 16 residues. Written as DNA, the CDR3 is TGTGCCAGCAGCTTAAGAGGACTCTCTCGGCGCAATGAGCAGTTCTTC. Translating gives CASSLRGLSRRNEQFF.

The chain couples TRBV9 to TRBJ1-4; D unresolved. Trimming shortened V by 0 bases and J by 5 bases, and 5 bases separated the two germline ends. The CDR3 is made up of 13 amino acids. Germline loops: CDR1 SGDLS, CDR2 YYNGEE. The CDR3 nucleotides are TGTGCCAGCAGCGTAGACACGAATGAAAAACTGTTTTTT. Translation gives CASSVDTNEKLFF. The entire variable domain, with the rest obtained from reference TRBV9 and TRBJ1-4, is as follows: DSGVTQTPKHLITATGQRVTLRCSPRSGDLSVYWYQQSLDQGLQFLIQYYNGEERAKGNILERFSAQQFPDLHSELNLSSLELGDSALYFCASSVDTNEKLFFGSGTQLSVL.

The rearrangement uses TRBV28 and TRBJ1-4; D perhaps matches TRBD1 (6 bases). Trimming stripped 4 bases from V and 4 bases from J, with 13 bases between. From germline, CDR1 is MDHEN and CDR2 SYDVKM. The CDR3 sequence is 15 residues long. The CDR3 DNA is TGTGCCAGCAGTTCAAACAGGGCCTTTAATGAAAAACTGTTTTTT. Its translation: CASSSNRAFNEKLFF.

The chain links TRBV24-1 to TRBJ2-7; 7 nucleotides match TRBD1. J gave up 0 bases and V 10 bases, and 5 bases lay outside the gene matches. This CDR3 has 13 amino acids. The germline V gene encodes CDR1 KGHDR and CDR2 SFDVKD. The CDR3: CATGGQNSYEQYF. The DNA of the CDR3 is TGTGCCACAGGGGGACAGAACTCCTACGAGCAGTACTTC.

This rearrangement joins TRBV5-8 to TRBJ1-2; 10 bases line up with TRBD1. J gave up 7 bases and V 4 bases, and 7 bases lay outside the gene matches. This CDR3 region has 14 residues. Per the germline V gene, CDR1 is SGHTS and CDR2 is YDEGEE. The CDR3 is CASSHRDRGSGYTF. The CDR3 bases are TGTGCCAGCAGCCATCGGGACAGGGGAAGTGGCTACACCTTC.

This rearrangement joins TRBV18 to TRBJ2-3, with 8 bases that match TRBD1. CDR1 and CDR2 (germline): KGHSH, LQKENI. V trimming: 2 bases; J trimming: 3 bases; junction bases outside the gene matches: 4. The CDR3 contains 15 residues. The chain's CDR3 is CASSPGTGGTDTQYF. DNA for the CDR3: TGTGCCAGCTCACCAGGGACAGGAGGTACAGATACGCAGTATTTT.

The genes are TRBV28 and TRBJ2-5, with 7 bases matching TRBD2. The V and J ends lost 6 bases and 5 bases, in that order; junction bases with no gene match: 12. Germline values: CDR1 MDHEN, CDR2 SYDVKM. The CDR3 runs 15 residues. CDR3 in amino acids: CASSRWTGGRETQYF. CDR3 nucleotide sequence: TGTGCCAGCAGCCGGTGGACGGGGGGTAGGGAGACCCAGTACTTC.

The chain uses TRBV28 and TRBJ1-2; tentatively, D is TRBD1 (5 bases). The CDR3 contains 11 residues. V was shortened by 7 bases and J by 7 bases, with 10 bases between the two germline ends. CDR1 MDHEN and CDR2 SYDVKM come from the germline V gene. Here the CDR3 reads CASTTGAGYTF. In DNA form, the CDR3 reads TGTGCCAGCACTACAGGTGCTGGCTACACCTTC.

This rearrangement joins TRBV6-2 or TRBV6-3 to TRBJ2-1; no reliable D call. Germline CDR1 and CDR2: MNHEY and SVGEGT. V lost 2 bases to trimming and J lost 4 bases, with 12 bases between them. CDR3 length equals 15 residues. This CDR3 reads CASSYPNELYNEQFF. CDR3 DNA sequence: TGTGCCAGCAGTTACCCTAACGAACTATACAATGAGCAGTTCTTC.

Written as DNA, the CDR3 is TGTGCCAGCAGTGAAGCGCTTGGCAGGGACAATCAGCCCCAGCATTTT. Amino acids: CASSEALGRDNQPQHF. This sequence joins TRBV6-1 and TRBJ1-5; D is possibly TRBD1 (5 bases). Germline CDR1 reads MNHNS; CDR2 reads SASEGT. The CDR3 is 16 amino acids. V was trimmed by 0 bases and J by 3 bases, leaving 12 bases between them.

The V call is TRBV6-5, the J call TRBJ2-7, with D maybe TRBD2 (6 bases). From germline, CDR1 is MNHEY and CDR2 SVGAGI. Trimming shortened V by 0 bases and J by 2 bases, and 8 bases separated the two germline ends. The CDR3 is 14 amino acids. The CDR3 protein is CASSYSLAPYEQYF. DNA for the CDR3: TGTGCCAGCAGTTACTCACTAGCCCCCTACGAGCAGTACTTC.

The V gene is TRBV30, the J gene TRBJ2-3; 9 bases align to TRBD2. This CDR3 contains 15 residues. Losses at the gene ends were 4 bases for V and 0 bases for J; bases not matched to a gene: 5. The germline CDR1 and CDR2 sequences are GTSNPN and SVGIG (reference sequence). For the CDR3, the DNA is TGTGCCTGGACCCGACTAGCGGCTAGCACAGATACGCAGTATTTT. Its translation: CAWTRLAASTDTQYF. The full variable domain, in which reference TRBV30 and TRBJ2-3 provide the parts outside the CDR3, is SQTIHQWPATLVQPVGSPLSLECTVEGTSNPNLYWYRQAAGRGLQLLFYSVGIGQISSEVPQNLSASRPQDRQFILSSKKLLLSDSGFYLCAWTRLAASTDTQYFGPGTRLTVL.